This T cell receptor (beta chain) came from a study of metastatic and nonmetastatic thyroid tumors. This clone has more than one count but fewer than ten. Source study methods: The study's classifier, a distant-metastasis tool for papillary thyroid cancer, was built using CDR3 differences across clinicopathological groups. TCRdb ran MiXCR on the PCR reads. The authors' filters were not applied to this entry. The table lists fewer than 35,000 clones, just under 30% of them singletons, with around 30% in the top ten. No treatment of any kind had been given to any patient before thyroid surgery. Specimen: blood. The sequence was collected from a female donor with papillary thyroid cancer or a benign thyroid nodule (not recorded which). Some clones in this sample may be carry-over from other donors' samples.

The CDR3 coding sequence is TGTGCCAGCAGCCTGGACGGGAACACCGGGGAGCTGTTTTTT. This sequence encodes CASSLDGNTGELFF. This sequence joins TRBV3-1 and TRBJ2-2; D gene ambiguous. Germline V gene lookup returns CDR1 LGHDT and CDR2 YNNKEL (reference sequence). The CDR3 runs 14 residues. V dropped 4 bases and J dropped 1 base, with 7 bases sitting between them.